This T cell receptor (beta chain) was obtained from a study of blood T cell repertoires in COVID-19. Whole-study context: The cDNA or gDNA used as material had been derived from T cells, B-cell-depleted T cells, or PBMCs.

TCRdb keeps only in-frame clones here, not all; method: immunoSEQ multiplex PCR. The sample has over 130,000 clones, about 86% seen once. CDR1 is SGDLS and CDR2 is YYNGEE in the germline V gene. CDR3 length: 16 amino acids. Trimming took off 3 bases at V and 0 bases at J, with 13 bases between the two ends. The source of this sequence is a man in his sixties or seventies with acute or convalescent COVID-19. J is TRBJ2-1 and V is TRBV9; D not resolved. Input material: peripheral blood. The CDR3 spells CASSARQANSYNEQFF. In DNA, the CDR3 is TGTGCCAGCAGCGCCCGGCAGGCGAACTCCTACAATGAGCAGTTCTTC.